This is a list of T cell receptor beta chains from one sample in a study of cytomegalovirus exposure and HLA in healthy donors. Using immunoSEQ multiplex PCR, the repertoire was profiled, and TCRdb retains in-frame clones only, with some absent. This sample has some 240,000 clones, with around 90% found just once. The source material was PBMCs. Receptors were obtained from a girl aged 2 to 10 in good health and CMV-seronegative. Each CDR3 is given with its conserved first and last residue. A D gene is named only where the DNA matches it firmly. Part of the rows lack a size; the others show once, few, many or a class for expanded clones.

-	TRBJ1-5	-	TRBV27	TGTGCCAGCGGGGGGTATAGCAATCAGCCCCAGCATTTT	CASGGYSNQPQHF
-	TRBJ1-1	-	TRBV6-1	TGTGCCAGCAGTCACGGGGGCACTGAAGCTTTCTTT	CASSHGGTEAFF
TRBD1	TRBJ2-7	-	TRBV27	TGTGCCAGCAGTCCCGGGACAGGGGGCGGCTACGAGCAGTACTTC	CASSPGTGGGYEQYF
TRBD2	TRBJ2-1	-	TRBV10-1	TGCGCCAGCAGTGAACTAGCGGGTGAGAACAATGAGCAGTTCTTC	CASSELAGENNEQFF
TRBD1	TRBJ1-2	-	TRBV5-1	TGCGCCAGCAGCCCTACAGGGGTCGACGGCTACACCTTC	CASSPTGVDGYTF
-	TRBJ2-7	-	TRBV6-5	TGTGCCAGCAGTTACCAGGGGAGCTCCTACGAGCAGTACTTC	CASSYQGSSYEQYF
-	TRBJ2-1	-	TRBV4-1	TGCGCCAGCGCCCATGGGGAGGTCAACAATGAGCAGTTCTTC	CASAHGEVNNEQFF
TRBD1	TRBJ2-1	-	TRBV7-9	TGTGCCAGCAGCCAATTGACAGGGGGATACAATGAGCAGTTCTTC	CASSQLTGGYNEQFF
TRBD1	TRBJ1-3	-	TRBV28	TGTGCCAGCAGGGGACAGCCTGGAAACACCATATATTTT	CASRGQPGNTIYF
TRBD1	TRBJ1-6	-	TRBV19	TGTGCCAGTAGTATAGGGCAGGGGGCTTCTGATTCACCCCTCCACTTT	CASSIGQGASDSPLHF
TRBD2	TRBJ2-2	-	TRBV7-6	TGTGCCAGCAGTCACACCCCGGGACTAGCGGGCCCCGGGGAGCTGTTTTTT	CASSHTPGLAGPGELFF
TRBD2	TRBJ2-1	-	TRBV19	TGTGCCAGTAGTATTACTAGCGGGAGCGGGGGCAATGAGCAGTTCTTC	CASSITSGSGGNEQFF
-	TRBJ1-2	-	TRBV5-4	TGTGCCAGCAGCTTGGTGTTGGGGCTCAACTATGGCTACACCTTC	CASSLVLGLNYGYTF
TRBD1	TRBJ2-7	-	TRBV4-2	TGTGCCAGCAGCCAAGCCGGACAGGGATCCTACGAGCAGTACTTC	CASSQAGQGSYEQYF
-	TRBJ2-5	-	TRBV20-1	TGCAGTGCTCAAGGGGAAGAGACCCAGTACTTC	CSAQGEETQYF
-	TRBJ2-3	-	TRBV11-1	TGTGCCAGCAGCCAAACAATAGGCGGGGCGAGGACAGATACGCAGTATTTT	CASSQTIGGARTDTQYF
-	TRBJ2-5	-	TRBV18	TGTGCCAGCTCACCAATCAGGGCAGAGACCCAGTACTTC	CASSPIRAETQYF
TRBD1	TRBJ1-2	-	TRBV30	TGTGCCTGGACACCAGACAGGGTGTATGGCTACACCTTC	CAWTPDRVYGYTF
-	TRBJ1-5	-	TRBV6-1	TGTGCCAGCAGTGTGGCAGGGTCGGATCAGCCCCAGCATTTT	CASSVAGSDQPQHF
TRBD1	TRBJ2-7	-	TRBV6-5	TGTGCCAGCAGTAGGGACAGGGATATGGGTGAGCAGTACTTC	CASSRDRDMGEQYF
TRBD1	TRBJ2-7	-	TRBV11-2	TGTGCCAGCAGCCCGCGACAGGGAGCCACCTACGAGCAGTACTTC	CASSPRQGATYEQYF
-	TRBJ2-7	-	TRBV25-1	TGTGCCAGCAGGGAGGGGGGGGGTGGGTCCTACGAGCAGTACTTC	CASREGGGGSYEQYF
-	TRBJ2-7	once	TRBV5-6	TGTGCCAGCAGCTGGGAGGCCGAGCAGTACTTC	CASSWEAEQYF
-	TRBJ2-7	-	TRBV9	TGTGCCAGCAGCGAGGCAGCGGGTTACCCCTCCTACGAGCAGTACTTC	CASSEAAGYPSYEQYF
-	TRBJ1-2	-	TRBV4-1	TGCGCCAGCAGCCACCCCGCGGGGTGGGCTGGCTACACCTTC	CASSHPAGWAGYTF
-	TRBJ2-1	-	TRBV2	TGTGCCAGCAGGGACCGGACAAATGAGCAGTTCTTC	CASRDRTNEQFF
-	TRBJ2-1	-	TRBV19	TGTGCCAGTAGTATTGGGGCTAGCGTCTCCTACAATGAGCAGTTCTTC	CASSIGASVSYNEQFF
-	TRBJ2-1	-	TRBV6-1	TGTGCCAGCAGCCTAGGGGCCAATGAGCAGTTCTTC	CASSLGANEQFF
-	TRBJ1-6	-	TRBV6-1	TGTGCCAGCAGGGGGGCCCCTAATTCACCCCTCCACTTT	CASRGAPNSPLHF
-	TRBJ1-6	-	TRBV10-2	TGCGCCAGCAGTGAGCCTTCTCCGGGGACCCTCCACTTT	CASSEPSPGTLHF
-	TRBJ1-5	-	TRBV7-2	TGTGCCAGCAGCTTTGACAGCGACAATCAGCCCCAGCATTTT	CASSFDSDNQPQHF
-	TRBJ2-7	-	TRBV21-1	TGTGCCAGCAGCAAATTTCCTAGCGGGTCCTACTGCTCCTACGAGCAGTACTTC	CASSKFPSGSYCSYEQYF
-	TRBJ1-2	-	TRBV5-6	TGTGCCAGCAGCCCGAAGACAGTGCTCTATGGCTACACCTTC	CASSPKTVLYGYTF
-	TRBJ1-1	-	TRBV5-5	TGTGCCAGCAGCTTGATTTCAGGGGTGGATGCTTTCTTT	CASSLISGVDAFF
-	TRBJ2-5	-	TRBV15	TGTGCCACCAGCAGGATCGGGGAGACCCAGTACTTC	CATSRIGETQYF
-	TRBJ1-5	-	TRBV10-2	TGCGCCAGCAGTGAGGTAGGGGGAGAGGCTCAGCCCCAGCATTTT	CASSEVGGEAQPQHF
TRBD2	TRBJ2-3	-	TRBV7-6	TGTGCCAGCAGGGCCGAGCTTGGGAGCGGGGGTGCAGATACGCAGTATTTT	CASRAELGSGGADTQYF
TRBD1	TRBJ2-7	-	TRBV28	TGTGCCAGCAGGGGTCCGGGACAGGGTGTCGAGCAGTACTTC	CASRGPGQGVEQYF
-	TRBJ1-1	-	TRBV19	TGTGCCAGTAGTATGGGGGGGGAGCTTAGGACCACTGAAGCTTTCTTT	CASSMGGELRTTEAFF
TRBD1	TRBJ1-1	-	TRBV7-9	TGTGCCAGCAGCTCGGGACAGGGACGCCAACCGGAAGCTTTCTTT	CASSSGQGRQPEAFF
-	TRBJ2-7	-	TRBV2	TGTGCCAGCAGTATCCAGCCCCTAGCCTACGAGCAGTACTTC	CASSIQPLAYEQYF
-	TRBJ1-4	-	TRBV6-1	TGTGCCAGCCGAAATGGGGCCAGCCCTGAAAAACTGTTTTTT	CASRNGASPEKLFF
-	TRBJ2-1	-	TRBV28	TGTGCCACGATCCGGTCTAGCTCCTACAATGAGCAGTTCTTC	CATIRSSSYNEQFF
-	TRBJ2-2	-	TRBV1	TGCACCAGCAGGACTAGCGGGAGGGCCATCGGGGCCGGGGAGCTGTTTTTT	CTSRTSGRAIGAGELFF
-	TRBJ1-1	-	TRBV27	TGTGCCAGCAGTTTACGACAGAAGAACACTGAAGCTTTCTTT	CASSLRQKNTEAFF
-	TRBJ2-2	-	TRBV13	TGTGCCAGCAGCTTAGGGTCAAACACCGGGGAGCTGTTTTTT	CASSLGSNTGELFF
TRBD2	TRBJ2-3	-	TRBV5-1	TGCGCCAGCAGCGTGTCCGGGACTAGCGGGAGTATCCCAGATACGCAGTATTTT	CASSVSGTSGSIPDTQYF
-	TRBJ2-7	-	TRBV2	TGTGCCAGCAGCCTACAGGGCATCTCCTACGAGCAGTACTTC	CASSLQGISYEQYF
TRBD2	TRBJ2-1	-	TRBV7-2	TGTGCCAGCAGCCGCGGGACTAGCAACAATGAGCAGTTCTTC	CASSRGTSNNEQFF
TRBD1	TRBJ1-5	-	TRBV30	TGTGCCTGGAGTGTGGTTGGACAGGTCAATCAGCCCCAGCATTTT	CAWSVVGQVNQPQHF
-	TRBJ2-1	few	TRBV5-1	TGCGCCAGCAGCCTGGAGGGGAATGAGCAGTTCTTC	CASSLEGNEQFF
-	TRBJ1-5	-	TRBV2	TGTGCCAGCAGTGAACAGAATCAGCCCCAGCATTTT	CASSEQNQPQHF
-	TRBJ2-7	-	TRBV5-1	TGCGCCAGCAGCTTGATACTGCAGGGAACCTACGAGCAGTACTTC	CASSLILQGTYEQYF
TRBD1	TRBJ1-1	-	TRBV5-1	TGCGCCAGCAGCTTCGGACAGGGGGTGAACACTGAAGCTTTCTTT	CASSFGQGVNTEAFF